Following are 32 T cell receptor beta chains from one sample sequenced in a study of graft-versus-host responses after intestinal transplantation (dated by TCRdb to 2020 to 2023). The receptor library was made with the immunoSEQ multiplex PCR assay. TCRdb provides this immuneACCESS table in a form limited to in-frame rearrangements. Some clones are lacking; in checked studies, under half of them reflect an unresolved V gene, and why the rest are absent is not known. The sample table records about 40,000 clones; around nine tenths of these occur just once. The top ten clonotypes cover around 6.8% of the sample. This specimen consisted of PBMCs, obtained just under 270 days after transplant. The source is a human patient who received an intestinal transplant, so some T cells may come from the graft donor.

This clone was observed a few times. V usage is TRBV6-5 and J usage is TRBJ2-7; TRBD1 agrees at 9 bases. The CDR3 runs 12 residues. The J segment lost 7 bases and the V segment lost 6 bases, leaving 4 bases of the junction unmatched. The germline gives CDR1 MNHEY, CDR2 SVGAGI. The CDR3, as DNA: TGTGCCAGCAGGGACAGGGGACGGGAGCAGTACTTC. This codes for CASRDRGREQYF.

The gene calls are TRBV7-2 and TRBJ2-5; D is ambiguous. V lost 3 bases and J 3 bases, leaving 8 bases between the germline ends. This CDR3 is 13 amino acids long. The germline V gene encodes CDR1 SGHTA and CDR2 FQGNSA. The CDR3 bases are TGTGCCAGCAGCTTTTTCTCGGAAGAGACCCAGTACTTC. Translating it yields CASSFFSEETQYF.

The chain carries TRBV13 and TRBJ1-2, with D possibly matching TRBD1 (5 bases). The length of the CDR3 is 18 residues. Germline V lookup: CDR1 PRHDT, CDR2 FYEKMQ (reference sequence). Trimming removed 0 bases from V and 3 bases from J, with 20 bases in between. The CDR3 DNA is TGTGCCAGCAGCTTAGGTGAGGGCGTATGGGGGTATGACTATGGCTACACCTTC. Its translation: CASSLGEGVWGYDYGYTF.

The V and J genes are TRBV7-7 and TRBJ2-1; D might be TRBD2 (5 bases). With 0 bases removed from V and 5 bases from J, the gap between germline ends came to 11 bases. Germline CDR1 SSHAT, CDR2 FNYEAQ (reference sequence). This CDR3 comprises 15 residues. The CDR3 DNA follows: TGTGCCAGCAGCTTAGCGATGGGGAGCAACAATGAGCAGTTCTTC. Translated, it gives CASSLAMGSNNEQFF. Using reference TRBV7-7 and TRBJ2-1 for the parts outside the CDR3, the full variable domain is GAGVSQSPRYKVTKRGQDVTLRCDPISSHATLYWYQQALGQGPEFLTYFNYEAQPDKSGLPSDRFSAERPEGSISTLTIQRTEQRDSAMYRCASSLAMGSNNEQFFGPGTRLTVL.

V gene TRBV7-7 combines with J gene TRBJ2-2; no clear D. Deletions cut 8 bases from V and 5 bases from J, with 15 bases between. CDR1 and CDR2 (germline): SSHAT, FNYEAQ (reference sequence). The CDR3 contains 14 residues. The DNA of the CDR3 is TGTGCCAGCGCTAAAGGGCCGGGTACCGGGGAGCTGTTTTTT. It codes for CASAKGPGTGELFF. Variable domain in full (rest from reference TRBV7-7 and TRBJ2-2): GAGVSQSPRYKVTKRGQDVTLRCDPISSHATLYWYQQALGQGPEFLTYFNYEAQPDKSGLPSDRFSAERPEGSISTLTIQRTEQRDSAMYRCASAKGPGTGELFFGEGSRLTVL.

The chain combines TRBV9 with TRBJ2-7, with 11 bases fitting TRBD2. Losses at the gene ends were 0 bases for V and 0 bases for J; bases not matched to a gene: 11. The CDR3 totals 19 residues. Germline V gives CDR1 SGDLS, CDR2 YYNGEE. CDR3 nucleotide sequence: TGTGCCAGCAGCGTAGGTTTCCCGACTAGCGGGGTTGCCTCCTACGAGCAGTACTTC. Its protein is CASSVGFPTSGVASYEQYF.

This chain connects TRBV4-1 to TRBJ1-5; 8 bases match TRBD1. CDR1 and CDR2 (germline): MGHRA, YSYEKL. The CDR3 is made up of 17 amino acids. V shed 0 bases and J 4 bases; nucleotides not matched to a gene: 8. In DNA form, the CDR3 reads TGCGCCAGCAGCCAAGATTATGTGACAGGGGCAAATCAGCCCCAGCATTTT. This sequence encodes CASSQDYVTGANQPQHF.

The V and J genes are TRBV5-1 and TRBJ2-3, with 8 bases aligning to TRBD2. CDR1 SGHRS and CDR2 YFSETQ come from the germline V gene. The CDR3 sequence is 15 residues long. Germline trimming cut 6 bases from V and 2 bases from J; bases unmatched to any gene: 8. The CDR3 here is CASKPPGLVTDTQYF. CDR3 in DNA: TGCGCCAGCAAACCGCCGGGACTAGTCACAGATACGCAGTATTTT. The whole variable domain, remainder taken from reference TRBV5-1 and TRBJ2-3, is KAGVTQTPRYLIKTRGQQVTLSCSPISGHRSVSWYQQTPGQGLQFLFEYFSETQRNKGNFPGRFSGRQFSNSRSEMNVSTLELGDSALYLCASKPPGLVTDTQYFGPGTRLTVL.

The rearrangement uses TRBV6-5 and TRBJ2-7; 8 bases are shared with TRBD1. The CDR3 runs to 14 residues. Germline-derived CDR1 and CDR2 are MNHEY and SVGAGI. V shed 3 bases and J 5 bases; nucleotides not matched to a gene: 6. DNA for the CDR3: TGTGCCAGCAGTTATCGACAGGGGATCGACGAGCAGTACTTC. It codes for CASSYRQGIDEQYF.

This chain connects TRBV7-2 to TRBJ2-3, with TRBD2 matching over 8 bases. Per germline, CDR1 SGHTA and CDR2 FQGNSA. After removal of 5 bases from V and 2 bases from J, the junction contained 12 bases not matched to a gene. The CDR3 has 17 residues. The CDR3 is CASSVLGGGPPTDTQYF. CDR3 coding DNA: TGTGCCAGCAGCGTACTAGGCGGGGGGCCTCCCACAGATACGCAGTATTTT.

The chain couples TRBV5-6 to TRBJ2-7, with 8 nucleotides matching TRBD1. Trimming removed 2 bases from V and 5 bases from J; junction bases left unmatched: 12. Germline CDR1 and CDR2: SGHDT and YYEEEE. This CDR3 is built from 16 residues. The CDR3 region is CASSFKLRGPVDEQYF. The CDR3 DNA follows: TGTGCCAGCAGCTTTAAACTCAGGGGGCCGGTTGACGAGCAGTACTTC. Combining the CDR3 with reference TRBV5-6 and TRBJ2-7 gives the whole variable domain DAGVTQSPTHLIKTRGQQVTLRCSPKSGHDTVSWYQQALGQGPQFIFQYYEEEERQRGNFPDRFSGHQFPNYSSELNVNALLLGDSALYLCASSFKLRGPVDEQYFGPGTRLTVT.

The chain recombines TRBV7-9 with TRBJ1-1; perhaps TRBD1 as D (6 bases). This CDR3 has 13 amino acids. The V gene lost 2 bases and the J gene lost 6 bases, with 10 bases spanning the gap. CDR1 is SEHNR, CDR2 FQNEAQ, per germline (reference sequence). The CDR3 DNA reads as TGTGCCAGCAGCTTAAGGGAGGGGGCTGAAGCTTTCTTT. Its translation: CASSLREGAEAFF.

The chain recombines TRBV6-1 with TRBJ2-3; D unresolved. The CDR3 is 11 amino acids. The germline gives CDR1 MNHNS, CDR2 SASEGT. V lost 8 bases and J lost 10, with 13 bases in between. CDR3 loop: CASLRLTAQYF. As DNA, the CDR3 is TGTGCCAGCCTGAGACTGACGGCGCAGTATTTT.

J is TRBJ1-5 and V is TRBV15; a possible D gene is TRBD1 (5 bases). This CDR3 spans 17 amino acids. CDR1 LNHNV and CDR2 YYDKDF come from the germline V gene (reference sequence). Trimming cost V 0 bases and J 2 bases, with 14 bases left between them. The CDR3 DNA follows: TGTGCCACCAGCAGAGATCTACAGGTGATCGGCAATCAGCCCCAGCATTTT. Translated, it gives CATSRDLQVIGNQPQHF.

This sequence joins TRBV6-5 and TRBJ2-5, with D tentatively TRBD1 or TRBD2 (6 bases each). Looked up from germline, CDR1 is MNHEY and CDR2 is SVGAGI. Trimming removed 6 bases at V and 10 bases at J, with 9 bases between. The CDR3 spans 10 residues. This CDR3 reads CASRGGDQYF. CDR3 coding DNA: TGTGCCAGCAGGGGGGGCGACCAGTACTTC.

The V call is TRBV13, the J call TRBJ2-3, with D possibly being TRBD1 or TRBD2 (6 bases each). Germline-derived CDR1 and CDR2 are PRHDT and FYEKMQ (reference sequence). V was cut by 10 bases and J by 1 base, with 15 bases left in between. CDR3 size: 14 residues. CDR3 residues: CATKRGAGTDTQYF. The DNA for the CDR3 is TGTGCCACGAAAAGGGGGGCCGGCACAGATACGCAGTATTTT.

Notes on this clone: Its ends do not fully match the called genes, so a read error is possible. The rearrangement joins TRBV10-2 to TRBJ2-5, with 9 positions matching TRBD2. Germline V gene sequence: CDR1 WSHSY, CDR2 SAAADI. The CDR3 loop spans 15 amino acids. The CDR3 spells CASSITAGGGEIQYF. CDR3 coding DNA: TGCGCCAGCAGTATAACAGCGGGGGGTGGTGAGATCCAGTACTTC.

This chain uses TRBV4-1 with TRBJ1-2, with no clear D. CDR3 length: 18 amino acids. V lost 1 base and J lost 6, with 24 bases in between. In germline, CDR1 is MGHRA, CDR2 YSYEKL. The CDR3 region has the DNA TGCGCCAGCAGCCAAGGCGGCGACATTAACCCCTCTCTGGATGGCTACACCTTC. Residues: CASSQGGDINPSLDGYTF.

The rearrangement uses TRBV27 and TRBJ2-1, with TRBD1 identical over 7 bases. The length of the CDR3 is 16 residues. With 6 bases clipped from V and 0 bases from J, the junction kept 8 bases outside the gene matches. CDR1 is MNHEY, CDR2 SMNVEV, per germline (reference sequence). CDR3 nucleotide sequence: TGTGCCAGCAGCTCCGGGACAGACTACTCCTACAATGAGCAGTTCTTC. It encodes CASSSGTDYSYNEQFF.

The rearrangement joins TRBV5-4 to TRBJ2-7; D perhaps matches TRBD2 (5 bases). The germline gives CDR1 SGHNT, CDR2 YYREEE (reference sequence). The V gene lost 5 bases and the J gene lost 3 bases, with 12 bases spanning the gap. This CDR3 is built from 13 residues. The CDR3 nucleotides are TGTGCCAGCAGGGATGGACTGATCTACGAGCAGTACTTC. Protein product: CASRDGLIYEQYF.

This CDR3 is CASSAGGGGGKYNEQFF. The CDR3 nucleotides read TGTGCCAGCAGCGCGGGAGGAGGCGGGGGGAAGTACAATGAGCAGTTCTTC. This chain connects TRBV7-8 to TRBJ2-1; 8 nucleotides align to TRBD2. Germline V gives CDR1 SGHVS, CDR2 FQNEAQ. The CDR3 consists of 17 residues. With V trimmed by 5 bases and J by 4 bases, 13 bases remained unmatched.

DNA for the CDR3: TGCAGCGTGCTCGGGGGTCCCTACGAGCAGTACTTC. Its translation: CSVLGGPYEQYF. The V call is TRBV29-1, the J call TRBJ2-7, with a tentative D call TRBD2 (6 bases). Trimming shortened V by 6 bases and J by 2 bases, and 11 bases separated the two germline ends. The V gene's germline CDR1 is SQVTM and CDR2 ANQGSEA. The CDR3 consists of 12 residues.

The table lists this clone with a count of one. The chain employs TRBV2 and TRBJ2-7, with D possibly matching TRBD1 (5 bases). The CDR3 has 13 amino acids. V gave up 2 bases and J gave up 3 bases, with 8 bases separating them. Germline V lookup: CDR1 SNHLY, CDR2 FYNNEI. Here the CDR3 reads CASSELQGYEQYF. The CDR3 bases are TGTGCCAGCAGTGAACTCCAGGGCTACGAGCAGTACTTC. Drawing the rest from reference TRBV2 and TRBJ2-7, the complete variable domain is EPEVTQTPSHQVTQMGQEVILRCVPISNHLYFYWYRQILGQKVEFLVSFYNNEISEKSEIFDDQFSVERPDGSNFTLKIRSTKLEDSAMYFCASSELQGYEQYFGPGTRLTVT.

V and J are TRBV5-1 and TRBJ2-1, with D possibly being TRBD2 (6 bases). The CDR3 contains 14 residues. V was trimmed by 4 bases and J by 2 bases, leaving 10 bases between them. From germline, CDR1 is SGHRS and CDR2 YFSETQ. Here the CDR3 DNA reads TGCGCCAGCAGCGGAACGGGGGCCTACAATGAGCAGTTCTTC. Encoded protein: CASSGTGAYNEQFF.

Here the CDR3 reads CASSITGSGANVLTF. Written as DNA, the CDR3 is TGTGCCAGTAGTATAACAGGCTCTGGGGCCAACGTCCTGACTTTC. The chain combines TRBV19 with TRBJ2-6, with TRBD1 as a possible D gene (5 bases). The CDR3 length is 15 residues. Between the trimmed V and J ends, which lost 2 bases and 0 bases, there was a span of 5 bases. Germline V lookup: CDR1 LNHDA, CDR2 SQIVND (reference sequence).

V gene TRBV9 combines with J gene TRBJ2-3, with D unresolved. The germline gives CDR1 SGDLS, CDR2 YYNGEE. The ends were cut back, 0 bases at V and 4 bases at J, with 12 bases in the middle. The CDR3 consists of 15 residues. The CDR3 here is CASSVEKGFADTQYF. The CDR3 nucleotides read TGTGCCAGCAGCGTAGAGAAGGGTTTCGCAGATACGCAGTATTTT.

This rearrangement joins TRBV11-1 to TRBJ2-7; 8 bases are shared with TRBD1. This CDR3 is built from 16 residues. Germline CDR1 is SGHAT and CDR2 is FQDESV (reference sequence). Trimming cost V 4 bases and J 0 bases; bases outside gene matches: 8. The CDR3, as DNA: TGTGCCAGCAGCTCCTACGGGACAGGATACTCCTACGAGCAGTACTTC. Its translation is CASSSYGTGYSYEQYF.

The chain combines TRBV7-9 with TRBJ2-7, with 9 bases lining up with TRBD1. CDR1 and CDR2 from the germline V gene are SEHNR and FQNEAQ (reference sequence). Trimming took 5 bases from V and 6 from J; bases not matched to a gene: 8. This CDR3 region has 14 residues. CDR3 in DNA: TGTGCCAGCAGCCCCGGGACAGGGAGGGCCGAGCAGTACTTC. Its translation: CASSPGTGRAEQYF.

The chain uses TRBV27 and TRBJ2-3; D is unclear. Germline assignment: CDR1 MNHEY and CDR2 SMNVEV (reference sequence). Trimming left V 6 bases short and J 3 bases short, with 7 bases between. The CDR3 has 12 residues. The CDR3 sequence is CASSSVTDTQYF. The CDR3 DNA reads TGTGCCAGCAGCTCCGTAACAGATACGCAGTATTTT.

This rearrangement joins TRBV5-1 to TRBJ2-1; D not resolved. Looked up from germline, CDR1 is SGHRS and CDR2 is YFSETQ. There are 16 residues in the CDR3. Trimming left V 7 bases short and J 1 base short, with 18 bases between. The CDR3 sequence is CASGTPGGRSYNEQFF. CDR3 coding DNA: TGCGCCAGCGGAACTCCCGGTGGGCGATCCTACAATGAGCAGTTCTTC.

This chain joins TRBV4-2 and TRBJ1-1, with 7 bases aligning to TRBD1. V gave up 1 base and J gave up 7 bases; unmatched junction bases: 6. The CDR3 sequence is 14 residues long. CDR1 LGHNA and CDR2 YNFKEQ come from the germline V gene. CDR3 nucleotide sequence: TGTGCCAGCAGCCAAGGGTCCAGGGGGGTTGAAGCTTTCTTT. This encodes CASSQGSRGVEAFF.

V and J are TRBV5-4 and TRBJ2-7, with a weak D call TRBD1 (5 bases). Trimming pared 4 bases from V and 2 bases from J, leaving 13 bases between. The CDR3 extends over 14 amino acids. Germline V gene sequence: CDR1 SGHNT, CDR2 YYREEE (reference sequence). In nucleotides, the CDR3 is TGTGCCAGCAGCCTTAGTGACAGTCCCTACGAGCAGTACTTC. This codes for CASSLSDSPYEQYF.